This section outlines one T cell receptor (beta chain) sequence together with its context. Its antigen remains undetermined. Qualities for individual bases were not recorded, and no much larger clone is one base off. Receptor libraries were prepared by the immunoSEQ multiplex PCR assay. Here the immuneACCESS table is served through TCRdb, limited to in-frame sequences with V and J called. Missing clones are a known gap in these copies; in checked studies unresolved V genes cover under half, and the rest lacks a known reason. The sample includes fewer than 45,000 clones, with approximately 91% observed a single time. The ten largest clonotypes hold less than 0.5% of the sample. This sample stems from a study of T cell changes during pregnancy in multiple sclerosis (dated by TCRdb to between 2017 and 2020). Describing the broader study: Changes in the T cell repertoire over the course of pregnancy were examined in this study in women with multiple sclerosis.

Measured from the cysteine to the phenylalanine, the CDR3 is 11 residues long. Of all the DNA, just the CDR3 is kept, 33 bases in frame from base 1. Via the germline V gene, CDR1 is SGHDN and CDR2 FVKESK. V is shortened by 0 bases, J by 6 bases, and the region joining them spans 3 bases. The chain is assembled from TRBV14 and TRBJ2-7, with an unclear D gene assignment. The source is a female donor in good health, enrolled as a control in a pregnancy study. The sequencing here drew on CD4+ T cells from peripheral blood mononuclear cells, taken in the third trimester of pregnancy. The DNA sequence reads TGTGCCAGCAGCCAAGACAGCGAGCAGTACTTC. Its coded protein is CASSQDSEQYF.